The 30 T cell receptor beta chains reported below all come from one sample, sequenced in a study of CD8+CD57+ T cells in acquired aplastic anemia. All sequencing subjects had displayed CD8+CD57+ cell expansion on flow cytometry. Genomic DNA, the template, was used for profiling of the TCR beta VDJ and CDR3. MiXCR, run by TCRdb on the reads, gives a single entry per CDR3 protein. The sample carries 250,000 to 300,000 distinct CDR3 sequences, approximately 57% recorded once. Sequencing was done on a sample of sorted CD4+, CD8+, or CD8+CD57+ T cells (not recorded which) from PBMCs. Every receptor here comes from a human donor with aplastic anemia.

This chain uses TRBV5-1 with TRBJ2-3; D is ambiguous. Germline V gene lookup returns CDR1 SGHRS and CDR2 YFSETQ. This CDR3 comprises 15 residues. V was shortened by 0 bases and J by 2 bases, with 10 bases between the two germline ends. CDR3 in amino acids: CASSLEVRITDTQYF. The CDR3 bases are TGCGCCAGCAGCTTGGAGGTCAGAATCACAGATACGCAGTATTTT. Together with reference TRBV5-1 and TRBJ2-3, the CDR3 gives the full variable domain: KAGVTQTPRYLIKTRGQQVTLSCSPISGHRSVSWYQQTPGQGLQFLFEYFSETQRNKGNFPGRFSGRQFSNSRSEMNVSTLELGDSALYLCASSLEVRITDTQYFGPGTRLTVL.

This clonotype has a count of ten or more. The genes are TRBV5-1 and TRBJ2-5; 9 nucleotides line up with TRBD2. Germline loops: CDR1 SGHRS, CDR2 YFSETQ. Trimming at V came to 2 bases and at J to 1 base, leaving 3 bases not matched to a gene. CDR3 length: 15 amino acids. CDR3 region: CASSFGSGGQETQYF. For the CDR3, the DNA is TGCGCCAGCAGCTTCGGTAGCGGGGGCCAAGAGACCCAGTACTTC.

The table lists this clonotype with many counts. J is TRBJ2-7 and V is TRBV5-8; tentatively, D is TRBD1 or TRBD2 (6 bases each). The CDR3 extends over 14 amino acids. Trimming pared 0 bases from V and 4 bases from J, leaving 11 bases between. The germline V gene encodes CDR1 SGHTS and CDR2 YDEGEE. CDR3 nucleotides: TGTGCCAGCAGCTTGGGCAGGGGAGGATACGAGCAGTACTTC. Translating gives CASSLGRGGYEQYF.

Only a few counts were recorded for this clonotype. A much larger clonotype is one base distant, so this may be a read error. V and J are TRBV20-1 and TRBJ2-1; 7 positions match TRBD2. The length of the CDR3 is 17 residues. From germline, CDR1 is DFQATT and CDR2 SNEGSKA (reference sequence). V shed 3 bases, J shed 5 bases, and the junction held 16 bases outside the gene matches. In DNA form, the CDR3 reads TGCAGTGCTAGTCGTCCCGGACTAGTGGGGGGAAACAATGAGCAGTTCTTC. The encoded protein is CSASRPGLVGGNNEQFF.

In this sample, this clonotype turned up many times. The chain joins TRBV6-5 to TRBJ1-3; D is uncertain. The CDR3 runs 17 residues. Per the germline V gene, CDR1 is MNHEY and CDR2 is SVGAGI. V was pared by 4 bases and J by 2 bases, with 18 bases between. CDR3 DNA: TGTGCCAGCAGTTCAAGTTATAGGGTCGTCGCTGGAAACACCATATATTTT. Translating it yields CASSSSYRVVAGNTIYF.

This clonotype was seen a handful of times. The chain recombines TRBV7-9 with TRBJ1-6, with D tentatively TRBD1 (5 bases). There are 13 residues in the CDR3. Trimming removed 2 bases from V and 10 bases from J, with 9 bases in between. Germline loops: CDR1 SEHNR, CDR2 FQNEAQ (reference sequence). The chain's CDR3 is CASSLQGNSPLHF. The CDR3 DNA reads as TGTGCCAGCAGCTTACAGGGTAACTCACCCCTCCACTTT.

The CDR3 is CASSSRDSNYGYTF. The CDR3 DNA reads as TGTGCCAGCAGTTCCCGGGACAGTAACTATGGCTACACCTTC. J is TRBJ1-2 and V is TRBV7-9; 7 bases are a match to TRBD1. Germline CDR1 is SEHNR and CDR2 is FQNEAQ (reference sequence). The CDR3 has 14 amino acids. The V segment lost 6 bases and the J segment 1 base; nucleotides outside the gene matches: 5.

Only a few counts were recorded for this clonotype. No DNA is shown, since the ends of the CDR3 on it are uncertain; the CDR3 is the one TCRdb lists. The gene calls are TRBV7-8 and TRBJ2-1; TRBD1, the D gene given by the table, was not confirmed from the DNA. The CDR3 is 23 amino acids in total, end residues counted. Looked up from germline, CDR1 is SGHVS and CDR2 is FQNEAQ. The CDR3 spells CASSLRQGYYGYTFGSGGSEQFF.

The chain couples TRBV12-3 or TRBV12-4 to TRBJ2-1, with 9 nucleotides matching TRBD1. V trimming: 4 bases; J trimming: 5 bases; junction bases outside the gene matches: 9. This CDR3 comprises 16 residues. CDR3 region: CASSYSGTGRNNEQFF. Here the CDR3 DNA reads TGTGCCAGCAGTTACTCCGGGACAGGGAGGAACAATGAGCAGTTCTTC.

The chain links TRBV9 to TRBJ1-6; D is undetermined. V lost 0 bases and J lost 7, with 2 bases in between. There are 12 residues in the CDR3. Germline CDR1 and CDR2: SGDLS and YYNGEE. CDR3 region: CASSVANSPLHF. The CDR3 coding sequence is TGTGCCAGCAGCGTAGCGAATTCACCCCTCCACTTT.

The CDR3 DNA sequence: TGTGCCAGCAGCCACCCGGGTACAGATACGCAGTATTTT. Translating gives CASSHPGTDTQYF. This sequence joins TRBV6-4 and TRBJ2-3; D unresolved. The CDR3 covers 13 residues. Trimming left V 6 bases short and J 3 bases short, with 10 bases between. Per the germline V gene, CDR1 is MRHNA and CDR2 is SNTAGT.

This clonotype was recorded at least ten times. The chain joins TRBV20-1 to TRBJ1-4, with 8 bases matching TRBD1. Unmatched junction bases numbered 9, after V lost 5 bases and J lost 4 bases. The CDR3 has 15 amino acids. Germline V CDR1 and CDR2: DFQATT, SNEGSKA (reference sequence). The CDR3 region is CSAPRQGNLNEKLFF. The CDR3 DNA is TGCAGTGCTCCCCGACAGGGGAACCTTAATGAAAAACTGTTTTTT.

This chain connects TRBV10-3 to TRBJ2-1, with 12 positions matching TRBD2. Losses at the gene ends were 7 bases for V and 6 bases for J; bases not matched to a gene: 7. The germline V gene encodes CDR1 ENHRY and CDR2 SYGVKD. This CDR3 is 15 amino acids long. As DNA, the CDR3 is TGTGCCATCAAGGGGACTAGCGGGCCAGGCAATGAGCAGTTCTTC. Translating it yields CAIKGTSGPGNEQFF.

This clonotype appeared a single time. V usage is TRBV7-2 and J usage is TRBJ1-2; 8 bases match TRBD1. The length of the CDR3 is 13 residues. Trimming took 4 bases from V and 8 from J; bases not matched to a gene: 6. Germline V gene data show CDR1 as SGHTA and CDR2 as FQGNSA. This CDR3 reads CASSSAQGAGYTF. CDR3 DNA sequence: TGTGCCAGCAGCTCGGCGCAGGGGGCCGGCTACACCTTC.

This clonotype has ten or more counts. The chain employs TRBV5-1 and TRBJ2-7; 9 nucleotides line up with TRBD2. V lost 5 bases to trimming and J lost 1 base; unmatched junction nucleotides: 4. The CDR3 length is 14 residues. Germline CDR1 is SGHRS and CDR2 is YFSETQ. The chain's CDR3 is CASRVTSGSYEQYF. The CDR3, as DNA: TGCGCCAGCAGGGTGACTAGCGGTTCCTACGAGCAGTACTTC.

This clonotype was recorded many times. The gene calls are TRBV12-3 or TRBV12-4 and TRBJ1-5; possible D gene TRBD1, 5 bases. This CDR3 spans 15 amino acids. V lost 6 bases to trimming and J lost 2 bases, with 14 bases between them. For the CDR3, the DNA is TGTGCCAGCAGCCAAAAGGGACTAGGCAATCAGCCCCAGCATTTT. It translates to CASSQKGLGNQPQHF.

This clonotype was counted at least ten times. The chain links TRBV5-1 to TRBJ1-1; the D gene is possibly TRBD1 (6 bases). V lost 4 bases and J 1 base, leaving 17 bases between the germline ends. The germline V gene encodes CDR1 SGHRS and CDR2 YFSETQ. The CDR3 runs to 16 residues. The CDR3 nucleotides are TGCGCCAGCAGCCCTGGGGGGACATCTTCGAACACTGAAGCTTTCTTT. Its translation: CASSPGGTSSNTEAFF.

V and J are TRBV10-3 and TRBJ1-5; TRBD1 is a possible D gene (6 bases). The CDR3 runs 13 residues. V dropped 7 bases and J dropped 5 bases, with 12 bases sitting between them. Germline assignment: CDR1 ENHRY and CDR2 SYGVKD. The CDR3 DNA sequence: TGTGCCATCACAGGGACAACGGATCAGCCCCAGCATTTT. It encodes CAITGTTDQPQHF.

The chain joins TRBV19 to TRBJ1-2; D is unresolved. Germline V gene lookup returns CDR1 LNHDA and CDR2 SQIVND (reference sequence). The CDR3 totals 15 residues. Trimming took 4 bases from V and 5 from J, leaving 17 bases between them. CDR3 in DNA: TGTGCCAGTAGTAGCTCCGGCCAAGATTTTTATGGCTACACCTTC. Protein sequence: CASSSSGQDFYGYTF.

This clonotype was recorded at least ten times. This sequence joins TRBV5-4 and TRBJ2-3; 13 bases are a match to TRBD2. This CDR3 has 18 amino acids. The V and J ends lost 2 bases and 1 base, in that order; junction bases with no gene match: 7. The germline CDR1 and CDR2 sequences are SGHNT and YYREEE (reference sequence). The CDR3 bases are TGTGCCAGCAGCTTATTACTAGCGGGGGGGATGCGCACAGATACGCAGTATTTT. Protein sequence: CASSLLLAGGMRTDTQYF.

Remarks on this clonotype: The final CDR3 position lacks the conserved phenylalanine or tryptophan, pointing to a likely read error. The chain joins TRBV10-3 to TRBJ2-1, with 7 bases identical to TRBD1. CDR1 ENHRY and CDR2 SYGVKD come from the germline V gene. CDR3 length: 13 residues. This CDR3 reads CGIRGQTDNEQFL. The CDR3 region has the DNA TGTGGCATCAGGGGACAGACGGACAATGAGCAGTTCCTC.

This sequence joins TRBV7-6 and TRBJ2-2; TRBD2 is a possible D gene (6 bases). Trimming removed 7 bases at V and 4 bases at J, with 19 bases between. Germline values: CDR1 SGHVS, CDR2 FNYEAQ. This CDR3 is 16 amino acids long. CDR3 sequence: CASIKNPSGSTGELFF. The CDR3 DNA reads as TGTGCCAGCATCAAAAACCCATCCGGGAGCACCGGGGAGCTGTTTTTT.

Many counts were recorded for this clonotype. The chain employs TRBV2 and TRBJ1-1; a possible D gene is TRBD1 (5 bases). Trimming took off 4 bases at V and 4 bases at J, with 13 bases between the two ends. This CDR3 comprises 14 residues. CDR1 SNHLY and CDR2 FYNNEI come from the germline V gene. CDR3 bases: TGTGCCAGCAGTGTCGGGGGTCCGGGCACTGAAGCTTTCTTT. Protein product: CASSVGGPGTEAFF.

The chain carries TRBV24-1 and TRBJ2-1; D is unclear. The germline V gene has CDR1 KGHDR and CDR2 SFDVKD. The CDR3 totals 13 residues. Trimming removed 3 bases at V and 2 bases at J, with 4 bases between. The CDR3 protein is CATSDGPYNEQFF. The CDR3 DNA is TGTGCCACCAGTGATGGACCCTACAATGAGCAGTTCTTC.

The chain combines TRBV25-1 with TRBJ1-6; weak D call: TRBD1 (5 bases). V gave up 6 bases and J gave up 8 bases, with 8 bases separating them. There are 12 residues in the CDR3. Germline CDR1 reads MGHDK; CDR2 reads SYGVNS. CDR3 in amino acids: CASRTAYSPLHF. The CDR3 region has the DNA TGTGCCAGCAGGACAGCCTATTCACCCCTCCACTTT.

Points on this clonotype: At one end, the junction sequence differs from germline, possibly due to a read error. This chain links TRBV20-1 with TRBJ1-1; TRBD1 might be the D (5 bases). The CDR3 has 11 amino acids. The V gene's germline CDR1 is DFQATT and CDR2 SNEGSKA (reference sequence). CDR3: CSAKRGTEAFF. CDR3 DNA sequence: TGCAGCGCCAAACGGGGGACTGAAGCCTTCTTT.

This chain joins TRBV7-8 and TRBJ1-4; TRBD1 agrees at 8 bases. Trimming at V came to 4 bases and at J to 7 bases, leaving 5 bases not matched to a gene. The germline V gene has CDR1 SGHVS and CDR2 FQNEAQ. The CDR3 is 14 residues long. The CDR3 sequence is CASSSQGAGEKLFF. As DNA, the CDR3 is TGTGCCAGCAGCTCGCAGGGGGCGGGTGAAAAACTGTTTTTT.

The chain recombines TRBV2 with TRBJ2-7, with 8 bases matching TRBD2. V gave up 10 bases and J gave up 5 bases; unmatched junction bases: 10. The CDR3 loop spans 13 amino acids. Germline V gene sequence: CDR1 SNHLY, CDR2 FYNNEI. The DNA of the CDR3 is TGTGCCATCCAAGGACAAGCGGGAGACGAGCAGTACTTC. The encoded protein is CAIQGQAGDEQYF.

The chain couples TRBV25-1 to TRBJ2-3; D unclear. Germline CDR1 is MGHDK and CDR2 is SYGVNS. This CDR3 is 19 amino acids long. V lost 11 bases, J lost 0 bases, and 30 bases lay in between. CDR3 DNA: TGTGCCTGGCCCGAAGTACTGGGCCTCCAGGCTGTGAGCACAGATACGCAGTATTTT. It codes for CAWPEVLGLQAVSTDTQYF.

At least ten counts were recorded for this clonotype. CDR3: CASSLTLTYEQYF. The CDR3 bases are TGTGCCAGCAGCCTGACCCTCACCTACGAGCAGTACTTC. This chain joins TRBV3-1 and TRBJ2-7, with D unclear. Trimming removed 4 bases at V and 2 bases at J, with 9 bases between. Germline CDR1 is LGHDT and CDR2 is YNNKEL (reference sequence). The CDR3 spans 13 residues.